This T cell receptor (beta chain) was sequenced for a study of cytomegalovirus exposure and HLA in healthy donors. In germline, CDR1 is MGHDK, CDR2 SYGVNS. V was cut by 6 bases and J by 1 base, with 10 bases left in between. The CDR3 consists of 13 residues. Amplification used 60 Vbeta primers and 13 Jbeta primers. The table came from immunoSEQ multiplex PCR; TCRdb's copy has only in-frame clones and leaves some out. This sample has 100,000 to 150,000 clones, with around 70% found just once. This chain connects TRBV25-1 to TRBJ2-7; D uncertain. Sequenced: PBMCs. The receptor's source is a human donor in good health. Here the CDR3 reads CASSSETSYEQYF. Written as DNA, the CDR3 is TGTGCCAGCAGCTCCGAGACTTCCTACGAGCAGTACTTC.